Below are 2 T cell receptor beta chains sequenced from a single sample in a study of shared clonotypes between healthy human individuals (dated by TCRdb to 2018 to 2021). Receptor amplification or capture employed the immunoSEQ multiplex PCR assay. The source is immuneACCESS, and TCRdb retained only in-frame sequences with V and J called. Part of the clones is not carried over; for the studies checked, unresolved V genes explain less than half of this, and the remainder is unexplained. The sample data list about 2.1 million clones, and roughly 93% of these were observed just once. About 1.7% of the sample rests with the top ten. For the CD8 naive samples, CD45RO-negative cells were positively selected for CCR7, yielding a CD45RA+CCR7+ population from which TemRA cells were excluded. The sequencing input was naive CD8+ T cells from PBMCs. The meaning of the sample's cell subset or site label: CD45RA+CCR7+. The receptor source for this set is a man aged 18 to 35 in good health. Some clones in this sample may be carry-over from other donors' samples.

The chain has TRBV6-1 and TRBJ1-5; tentative D call: TRBD1 (5 bases). V lost 10 bases, J lost 6 bases, and 22 bases lay in between. The CDR3 is 15 residues long. Germline CDR1 is MNHNS and CDR2 is SASEGT. The DNA of the CDR3 is TGTGCCACCAACCCTAATCGAGGGGCGGGTCAGCCCCAGCATTTT. This encodes CATNPNRGAGQPQHF.

The chain links TRBV5-4 to TRBJ2-5, with TRBD2 matching over 7 bases. The J call may be mistaken, given a closer DNA end match to TRBJ2-7. This CDR3 contains 16 residues. Germline V gene sequence: CDR1 SGHNT, CDR2 YYREEE (reference sequence). The CDR3 DNA is TGTGCCAGCAGCACCCCTTTAGGACTAGGGGAATACGAGCAGTACTTC. Translation: CASSTPLGLGEYEQYF.